The sequence of this TCR beta chain was determined in a study of siplizumab effects on memory and regulatory T cells. Overall study results and limits: Apparently key alloresponse contributors, naive T cells also seemed more diverse than memory cells. Some alloreactive sequences were traceable to unstimulated CD4+ memory cells, and siplizumab significantly reduced them. Among mappable alloreactive CD4+ clones, the Treg-derived fraction averaged around 69% with siplizumab versus less than 35% in controls.

About this clone: Antigen: not known.

CDR1 is LGHNT and CDR2 is FRNRAP in the germline V gene. V dropped 6 bases and J dropped 7; count of bases not matched to a gene: 7. The CDR3 runs 15 residues. The study assayed approximately 100,000 TCR templates per sample. Profiled with immunoSEQ multiplex PCR; TCRdb holds only in-frame clones, not every one. This table holds about 100,000 clones, over 90% found once. The TCR sequence derives from a human donor in good health. Specimen: Tregs sorted from blood. The J gene is TRBJ2-1, the V gene TRBV12-5; TRBD2 aligns across 12 bases. This chain's CDR3 is CASGPGTSGFNEQFF. Here the CDR3 DNA reads TGTGCTAGTGGACCCGGGACTAGCGGGTTTAATGAGCAGTTCTTC. Filled out from reference TRBV12-5 and TRBJ2-1, the complete variable domain reads DARVTQTPRHKVTEMGQEVTMRCQPILGHNTVFWYRQTMMQGLELLAYFRNRAPLDDSGMPKDRFSAEMPDATLATLKIQPSEPRDSAVYFCASGPGTSGFNEQFFGPGTRLTVL.